This T cell receptor beta chain was identified in a study of blood T cells in healthy people across ages. A second PCR of about 7 to 11 cycles used a sample-barcoded 5' primer and a J-beta primer mix. Each CDR3 protein is one row after TCRdb ran MiXCR on the 5' RACE reads. The sample carries over 1,300,000 distinct CDR3 sequences, 55% to 75% recorded once. Germline CDR1 DFQATT, CDR2 SNEGSKA (reference sequence). The CDR3 has 16 residues. V trimming: 6 bases; J trimming: 1 base; junction bases outside the gene matches: 9. The TCR sequence derives from a man between 18 and 29 years old in good health. The sequencing sample was made of blood. The V call is TRBV20-1, the J call TRBJ2-5; 12 positions agree with TRBD1. The CDR3 DNA reads as TGCAGTGCCCACAAGGGGACAGGGGGCCCCCAAGAGACCCAGTACTTC. Its protein is CSAHKGTGGPQETQYF.